Following are 21 T cell receptor beta chains from one sample sequenced in a study of long-term antiretroviral therapy in people with HIV. The immunoSEQ assay was v3.0, run at survey level. The repertoire was sequenced with immunoSEQ multiplex PCR; TCRdb's copy has only in-frame clones and lacks some. In the table there are approximately 24,000 clones, 80% to 90% of which are singletons. The sample here was unsorted PBMCs, taken 1.8 years before starting antiretroviral therapy. All receptors come from a man between 50 and 59 years old with HIV.

J is TRBJ1-4 and V is TRBV7-6; tentative D call: TRBD1 (5 bases). V lost 7 bases and J 0 bases, leaving 12 bases between the germline ends. CDR1 is SGHVS, CDR2 FNYEAQ, per germline. The CDR3 sequence is 15 residues long. The CDR3, as DNA: TGTGCCAGCAAACCGGGGGGTGCAACTAATGAAAAACTGTTTTTT. Encoded protein: CASKPGGATNEKLFF.

The rearrangement uses TRBV5-1 and TRBJ2-5; TRBD1 agrees at 8 bases. CDR1 is SGHRS, CDR2 YFSETQ, per germline. V was clipped by 9 bases and J by 3 bases; unmatched bases: 10. The CDR3 loop spans 14 amino acids. The CDR3 nucleotides are TGCGCCACCTCGACCGGGACAGGTGAAGAGACCCAGTACTTC. Its protein is CATSTGTGEETQYF. Based on the CDR3 plus reference TRBV5-1 and TRBJ2-5, the full variable domain is KAGVTQTPRYLIKTRGQQVTLSCSPISGHRSVSWYQQTPGQGLQFLFEYFSETQRNKGNFPGRFSGRQFSNSRSEMNVSTLELGDSALYLCATSTGTGEETQYFGPGTRLLVL.

The chain is built from TRBV4-3 and TRBJ2-7; no firm D call. The germline gives CDR1 LGHNA, CDR2 YSLEER. This CDR3 is 15 amino acids long. Trimming removed 0 bases from V and 4 bases from J, with 13 bases in between. CDR3 region: CASSQDRAPIYEQYF. CDR3 bases: TGCGCCAGCAGCCAAGATAGGGCCCCGATTTACGAGCAGTACTTC.

This chain connects TRBV5-5 to TRBJ1-3; possibly TRBD1 for D (5 bases). Trimming shortened V by 3 bases and J by 7 bases, and 8 bases separated the two germline ends. Looked up from germline, CDR1 is SGHKS and CDR2 is YYEKEE (reference sequence). The CDR3 runs 12 residues. DNA of the CDR3: TGTGCCAGCAGCTCACGGGGCAACACCATATATTTT. Translation gives CASSSRGNTIYF.

The chain has TRBV28 and TRBJ1-5; 8 nucleotides match TRBD1. V was pared by 5 bases and J by 3 bases, with 6 bases of the junction left unmatched. The CDR3 is 15 residues long. From germline, CDR1 is MDHEN and CDR2 SYDVKM. The CDR3 is CASSGQGWNNQPQHF. Written as DNA, the CDR3 is TGTGCCAGCAGTGGACAGGGATGGAACAATCAGCCCCAGCATTTT.

This rearrangement joins TRBV4-3 to TRBJ1-6; D may be TRBD1 (5 bases). The germline CDR1 and CDR2 sequences are LGHNA and YSLEER. The CDR3 consists of 15 residues. Trimming took 1 base from V and 4 from J, leaving 8 bases between them. CDR3 loop: CASSQGGTYNSPLHF. Here the CDR3 DNA reads TGCGCCAGCAGCCAAGGGGGGACTTATAATTCACCCCTCCACTTT.

V usage is TRBV6-5 and J usage is TRBJ1-1; possibly TRBD1 for D (5 bases). The germline gives CDR1 MNHEY, CDR2 SVGAGI. V shed 7 bases and J shed 3 bases, with 15 bases lying between them. CDR3 size: 14 residues. The CDR3 nucleotides read TGTGCCAGCAATGGGGGTGGGGTTGACACTGAAGCTTTCTTT. Translated, it gives CASNGGGVDTEAFF.

This chain connects TRBV15 to TRBJ2-7; TRBD1 aligns across 7 bases. J was trimmed by 2 bases and V by 3 bases; bases with no gene match: 7. The CDR3 is 15 amino acids. Germline assignment: CDR1 LNHNV and CDR2 YYDKDF (reference sequence). CDR3 residues: CATSRGTGQTYEQYF. CDR3 nucleotides: TGTGCCACCAGCAGGGGGACGGGACAGACCTACGAGCAGTACTTC.

The chain carries TRBV5-1 and TRBJ1-4; a weak D match, TRBD1 (6 bases). V was clipped by 4 bases and J by 0 bases, with 19 bases between them. Per germline, CDR1 SGHRS and CDR2 YFSETQ. The CDR3 is 18 residues long. The CDR3 DNA is TGCGCCAGCAGCCCCCAGGACAGACCTACGCCAACTAATGAAAAACTGTTTTTT. As protein: CASSPQDRPTPTNEKLFF.

This clone has a single count. The chain uses TRBV2 and TRBJ2-7; a possible D gene is TRBD1 (5 bases). CDR3 length: 12 amino acids. Germline values: CDR1 SNHLY, CDR2 FYNNEI. V was cut by 3 bases and J by 6 bases, with 9 bases left in between. The CDR3 spells CASSEQGVEQYF. The DNA for the CDR3 is TGTGCCAGCAGTGAGCAGGGTGTCGAGCAGTACTTC.

The gene calls are TRBV29-1 and TRBJ2-3; the D gene is possibly TRBD2 (6 bases). The V gene's germline CDR1 is SQVTM and CDR2 ANQGSEA. This CDR3 comprises 15 residues. Trimming cost V 1 base and J 0 bases, with 11 bases left between them. The CDR3 spells CSVEGPSGSTDTQYF. Written as DNA, the CDR3 is TGCAGCGTTGAAGGCCCCAGCGGGAGCACAGATACGCAGTATTTT.

The V and J genes are TRBV9 and TRBJ1-1; D call uncertain. The CDR3 covers 14 residues. V lost 3 bases to trimming and J lost 2 bases, with 11 bases between them. The V gene's germline CDR1 is SGDLS and CDR2 YYNGEE. Here the CDR3 DNA reads TGTGCCAGCAGCGCTGACACCTTAAACACTGAAGCTTTCTTT. Its translation: CASSADTLNTEAFF.

The chain couples TRBV7-2 to TRBJ1-4; D perhaps matches TRBD1 (6 bases). The CDR3 is made up of 14 amino acids. Looked up from germline, CDR1 is SGHTA and CDR2 is FQGNSA. Trimming cost V 4 bases and J 4 bases, with 10 bases left between them. The chain's CDR3 is CASSYRGLNEKLFF. Here the CDR3 DNA reads TGTGCCAGCAGCTACCGGGGGCTTAATGAAAAACTGTTTTTT.

V gene TRBV6-6 combines with J gene TRBJ1-2; D not certain. Germline V gives CDR1 MNHNY, CDR2 SVGAGI (reference sequence). The CDR3 covers 15 residues. V was shortened by 0 bases and J by 7 bases, with 15 bases between the two germline ends. CDR3 DNA sequence: TGTGCCAGCAGTTACTCAACCTCCACAGCTTCTGGCTACACCTTC. Translating gives CASSYSTSTASGYTF.

The rearrangement links TRBV29-1 to TRBJ2-1; weak D call: TRBD1 (5 bases). V lost 4 bases to trimming and J lost 5 bases, with 12 bases between them. Germline V gives CDR1 SQVTM, CDR2 ANQGSEA. The CDR3 extends over 13 amino acids. The CDR3 region has the DNA TGCAGCGTTGTAGCTCGCAGGGACAATGAGCAGTTCTTC. This translates into CSVVARRDNEQFF.

The J gene is TRBJ1-2, the V gene TRBV28, with 7 nucleotides matching TRBD1. V shed 2 bases and J 12 bases; nucleotides not matched to a gene: 12. The CDR3 totals 14 residues. Germline V gene data show CDR1 as MDHEN and CDR2 as SYDVKM. CDR3 sequence: CASSLRQGIFRDTF. The CDR3 nucleotides read TGTGCCAGCAGTTTAAGACAGGGTATCTTTAGGGACACCTTC.

CDR3 in DNA: TGCGCCAGCAGCCACCACGTAGCGGGGGCGAGGAACTATGGCTACACCTTC. Residues: CASSHHVAGARNYGYTF. The chain uses TRBV4-1 and TRBJ1-2; perhaps TRBD1 as D (6 bases). Germline V gene sequence: CDR1 MGHRA, CDR2 YSYEKL. V lost 3 bases to trimming and J lost 2 bases, with 19 bases between them. CDR3 length: 17 amino acids.

The chain joins TRBV12-2 to TRBJ2-1; TRBD2 was called by the table and not checked on the DNA. TRBV12-2 corresponds to a pseudogene. CDR3 length equals 16 residues. In nucleotides, the CDR3 is TGTGCAAGTCGCACGAGCCTAGCGGGAGTCCTCAATGAGCAGTTCTTC. Translated: CASRTSLAGVLNEQFF.

This chain joins TRBV30 and TRBJ2-5; D remains ambiguous. The CDR3 is 13 amino acids. Deletions cut 4 bases from V and 5 bases from J, with 14 bases between. Germline loops: CDR1 GTSNPN, CDR2 SVGIG (reference sequence). Written as DNA, the CDR3 is TGTGCCTGGACCTACGGGCCACTCGAGACCCAGTACTTC. This translates into CAWTYGPLETQYF.

The chain couples TRBV5-1 to TRBJ1-4; TRBD1 is a possible D gene (5 bases). This CDR3 comprises 15 residues. Germline CDR1 and CDR2: SGHRS and YFSETQ. V was clipped by 4 bases and J by 3 bases, with 13 bases between them. The CDR3: CASSPNTGANEKLFF. The CDR3 DNA sequence: TGCGCCAGCAGCCCTAACACGGGGGCTAATGAAAAACTGTTTTTT.

The genes are TRBV6-5 and TRBJ1-2; D remains ambiguous. The CDR3 length is 14 residues. CDR1 and CDR2 (germline): MNHEY, SVGAGI. Trimming took off 2 bases at V and 2 bases at J, with 9 bases between the two ends. Here the CDR3 reads CASSYAQLNYGYTF. The CDR3 DNA sequence: TGTGCCAGCAGTTACGCACAGCTCAACTATGGCTACACCTTC.